Following are 17 T cell receptor beta chains from one sample sequenced in a study of human T cells and chemical hapten exposure. In TCRdb, the RACE reads were re-called with MiXCR into one record per CDR3 protein. The sample carries roughly 64,000 distinct CDR3 sequences, 11% recorded once. Time point noted: patch test 3, about 24 weeks after DPC sensitization. The treatment is: therapeutic diphenylcyclopropenone sensitization with weekly scalp DPC. Sequencing used whole blood, obtained in connection with sensitization to the hapten diphenylcyclopropenone (DPC). The source of these receptors is a woman aged 25 to 39 with alopecia areata. Some clones in this sample may be carry-over from other donors' samples.

The chain uses TRBV28 and TRBJ2-7; D unclear. The length of the CDR3 is 12 residues. V was pared by 6 bases and J by 9 bases, with 15 bases between. The germline CDR1 and CDR2 sequences are MDHEN and SYDVKM. For the CDR3, the DNA is TGTGCCAGCAGAACTACGGCGCCCGGGCAGTACTTC. Amino acids: CASRTTAPGQYF. The full variable domain, its missing parts supplied by reference TRBV28 and TRBJ2-7, is DVKVTQSSRYLVKRTGEKVFLECVQDMDHENMFWYRQDPGLGLRLIYFSYDVKMKEKGDIPEGYSVSREKKERFSLILESASTNQTSMYLCASRTTAPGQYFGPGTRLTVT.

The rearrangement uses TRBV28 and TRBJ1-4; TRBD1 matches at 8 bases. Trimming took 4 bases from V and 7 from J; bases not matched to a gene: 14. The CDR3 loop spans 17 amino acids. Germline-derived CDR1 and CDR2 are MDHEN and SYDVKM. Here the CDR3 DNA reads TGTGCCAGCAGTTCTTCCGGGACAGGCTTCGGTGGTGAAAAACTGTTTTTT. Its protein is CASSSSGTGFGGEKLFF.

This rearrangement joins TRBV3-1 to TRBJ2-3; TRBD2 might be the D (6 bases). Germline V CDR1 and CDR2: LGHDT, YNNKEL (reference sequence). Trimming shortened V by 8 bases and J by 4 bases, and 10 bases separated the two germline ends. This CDR3 region has 12 residues. CDR3 nucleotides: TGTGCCAGCGCCAGCGGGCCAGATACGCAGTATTTT. Translating it yields CASASGPDTQYF.

This clonotype was recorded many times. DNA of the CDR3: TGTGCCAGCAGTTACTCGACCAGCACAGATACGCAGTATTTT. Translating gives CASSYSTSTDTQYF. The J gene is TRBJ2-3, the V gene TRBV6-2 or TRBV6-3; D is unclear. Germline loops: CDR1 MNHEY, CDR2 SVGEGT. The CDR3 totals 14 residues. V dropped 0 bases and J dropped 0 bases, with 4 bases sitting between them.

The chain uses TRBV9 and TRBJ2-1, with TRBD2 matching over 10 bases. CDR3 size: 16 residues. V lost 0 bases, J lost 10 bases, and 10 bases stayed unmatched. The V gene's germline CDR1 is SGDLS and CDR2 YYNGEE. The CDR3 here is CASSVVASGRGKEQFF. CDR3 coding DNA: TGTGCCAGCAGCGTAGTTGCTAGCGGGAGAGGTAAGGAGCAGTTCTTC.

The chain uses TRBV6-6 and TRBJ1-1, with D possibly being TRBD1 (5 bases). The V end lost 5 bases, the J end lost 3 bases, and 7 bases lay between the germline ends. Germline lookup yields CDR1 MNHNY and CDR2 SVGAGI (reference sequence). The CDR3 sequence is 12 residues long. The CDR3 sequence is CASSAGDTEAFF. CDR3 sequence (DNA): TGTGCCAGCAGTGCGGGGGACACTGAAGCTTTCTTT.

The chain carries TRBV19 and TRBJ2-1; 8 bases match TRBD2. CDR1 is LNHDA, CDR2 SQIVND, per germline (reference sequence). This CDR3 has 18 residues. Trimming cost V 6 bases and J 0 bases; bases outside gene matches: 13. Written as DNA, the CDR3 is TGTGCCAGTAGATCCCGTCGCGGGGGGCTTAGCTCCTACAATGAGCAGTTCTTC. Protein product: CASRSRRGGLSSYNEQFF.

J is TRBJ2-1 and V is TRBV12-3 or TRBV12-4, with TRBD2 matching over 8 bases. V lost 3 bases and J lost 4; bases outside the gene matches: 2. The CDR3 has 14 amino acids. CDR3 DNA sequence: TGTGCCAGCAGTTTCCGGGGGGGATACAATGAGCAGTTCTTC. It translates to CASSFRGGYNEQFF.

The genes are TRBV6-6 and TRBJ2-7; tentatively, D is TRBD2 (5 bases). V gave up 6 bases and J gave up 4 bases, with 16 bases separating them. The CDR3 runs 14 residues. Germline CDR1 and CDR2: MNHNY and SVGAGI (reference sequence). CDR3 in amino acids: CASSTSTSGYEQYF. The CDR3 DNA follows: TGTGCCAGCAGCACGAGCACTAGTGGGTACGAGCAGTACTTC.

This clonotype was picked up many times. The chain has TRBV18 and TRBJ1-5; D not certain. V dropped 6 bases and J dropped 7 bases, with 19 bases sitting between them. The germline gives CDR1 KGHSH, CDR2 LQKENI. This CDR3 has 15 residues. The CDR3 loop is CASSTSAHVSQPQHF. The CDR3, as DNA: TGTGCCAGCTCCACATCAGCCCATGTGAGCCAGCCCCAGCATTTT.

At least ten counts were recorded for this clonotype. The V call is TRBV28, the J call TRBJ1-1; D gene unclear. The CDR3 sequence is 12 residues long. Germline CDR1 and CDR2: MDHEN and SYDVKM. Trimming pared 4 bases from V and 5 bases from J, leaving 8 bases between. DNA for the CDR3: TGTGCCAGCAGTTCGGAGGGAACTGAAGCTTTCTTT. This encodes CASSSEGTEAFF.

V and J are TRBV7-2 and TRBJ2-7; TRBD1 is a possible D gene (5 bases). The germline V gene has CDR1 SGHTA and CDR2 FQGNSA. The V and J ends lost 1 base and 5 bases respectively, with 18 bases between them. This CDR3 is 16 amino acids long. The CDR3 DNA reads as TGTGCCAGCAGCTTAGGGGCCGGGCAGGGTAACCACGAGCAGTACTTC. Translated: CASSLGAGQGNHEQYF.

This clonotype was seen many times. This chain uses TRBV3-1 with TRBJ1-1; D gene unclear. Germline loops: CDR1 LGHDT, CDR2 YNNKEL (reference sequence). CDR3 size: 13 residues. V was trimmed by 2 bases and J by 0 bases, leaving 4 bases between them. DNA of the CDR3: TGTGCCAGCAGCCAAAGTGTGAACACTGAAGCTTTCTTT. This codes for CASSQSVNTEAFF.

Only a few counts were recorded for this clonotype. The rearrangement joins TRBV20-1 to TRBJ2-7; TRBD2 matches 8 bases. V lost 0 bases to trimming and J lost 2 bases; unmatched junction nucleotides: 6. Germline V gene lookup returns CDR1 DFQATT and CDR2 SNEGSKA (reference sequence). CDR3 length: 15 residues. DNA for the CDR3: TGCAGTGCTAGAGATGAGACTAGCGCAACCTACGAGCAGTACTTC. This encodes CSARDETSATYEQYF.

This clonotype was counted between two and nine times. In DNA, the CDR3 is TGTGCCAGCAGCGCCCCCCGACTTGGGGAGACCCAGTACTTC. Residues: CASSAPRLGETQYF. This chain uses TRBV5-6 with TRBJ2-5; no clear D gene. CDR3 size: 14 residues. In germline, CDR1 is SGHDT, CDR2 YYEEEE. The ends were cut back, 4 bases at V and 5 bases at J, with 15 bases in the middle.

This clonotype was seen a handful of times. V gene TRBV10-3 combines with J gene TRBJ2-7, with D uncertain. The CDR3 spans 13 residues. V was clipped by 8 bases and J by 0 bases, with 11 bases between them. Germline V gives CDR1 ENHRY, CDR2 SYGVKD. The CDR3 here is CAISGTASYEQYF. CDR3 coding DNA: TGTGCCATCTCGGGCACCGCCTCCTACGAGCAGTACTTC.

This sequence joins TRBV7-7 and TRBJ2-7; 7 nucleotides match TRBD1. Trimming at V came to 5 bases and at J to 2 bases, leaving 9 bases not matched to a gene. Germline V gives CDR1 SSHAT, CDR2 FNYEAQ (reference sequence). The CDR3 spans 15 residues. The CDR3 sequence: CASSPRRQGPYEQYF. In DNA form, the CDR3 reads TGTGCCAGCAGCCCTCGACGACAGGGACCCTACGAGCAGTACTTC.